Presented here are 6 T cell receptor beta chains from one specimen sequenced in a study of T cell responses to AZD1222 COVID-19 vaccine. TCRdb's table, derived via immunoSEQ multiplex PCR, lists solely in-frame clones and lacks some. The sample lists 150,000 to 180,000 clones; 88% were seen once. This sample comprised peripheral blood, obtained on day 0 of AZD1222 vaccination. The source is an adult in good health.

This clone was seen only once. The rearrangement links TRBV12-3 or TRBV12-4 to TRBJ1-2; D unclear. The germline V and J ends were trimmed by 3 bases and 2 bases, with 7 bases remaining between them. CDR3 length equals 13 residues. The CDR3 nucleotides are TGTGCCAGCAGTTTCGGCAGGAACTATGGCTACACCTTC. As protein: CASSFGRNYGYTF.

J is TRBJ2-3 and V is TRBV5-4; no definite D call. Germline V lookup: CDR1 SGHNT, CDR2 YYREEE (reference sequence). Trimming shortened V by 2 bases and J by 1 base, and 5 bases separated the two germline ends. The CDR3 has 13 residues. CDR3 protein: CASSLPGTDTQYF. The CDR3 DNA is TGTGCCAGCAGCTTACCTGGCACAGATACGCAGTATTTT.

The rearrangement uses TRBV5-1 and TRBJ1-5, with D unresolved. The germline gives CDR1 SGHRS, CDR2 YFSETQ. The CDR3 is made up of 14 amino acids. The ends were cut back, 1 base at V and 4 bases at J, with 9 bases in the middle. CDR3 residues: CASSLIGGNQPQHF. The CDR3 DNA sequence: TGCGCCAGCAGCTTGATAGGCGGTAATCAGCCCCAGCATTTT.

The CDR3 spells CASSPRTSGSGGELFF. Written as DNA, the CDR3 is TGTGCCAGCAGCCCGCGGACTAGCGGGTCGGGCGGGGAGCTGTTTTTT. The J gene is TRBJ2-2, the V gene TRBV7-3; TRBD2 matches at 11 bases. From germline, CDR1 is SGHTA and CDR2 FQGTGA. The CDR3 length is 16 residues. V shed 5 bases, J shed 7 bases, and the junction held 9 bases outside the gene matches.

CDR3: CASSPTGGGYTF. CDR3 nucleotides: TGTGCCAGCAGTCCGACAGGGGGTGGCTACACCTTC. This chain links TRBV6-5 with TRBJ1-2; 9 bases align to TRBD1. The CDR3 length is 12 residues. Germline values: CDR1 MNHEY, CDR2 SVGAGI. V was pared by 5 bases and J by 7 bases, with 2 bases of the junction left unmatched.

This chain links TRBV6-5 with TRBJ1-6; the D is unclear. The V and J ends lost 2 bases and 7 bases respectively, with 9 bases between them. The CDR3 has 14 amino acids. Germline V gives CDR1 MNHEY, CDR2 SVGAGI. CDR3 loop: CASSYLEENSPLHF. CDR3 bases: TGTGCCAGCAGTTACCTAGAGGAGAATTCACCCCTCCACTTT.